The 11 T cell receptor beta chains below were found in one sample sequenced in a study of CD8+ T cells in alopecia areata. The sequencing template was cDNA reverse transcribed from extracted RNA. Data came from immunoSEQ multiplex PCR; TCRdb stores just in-frame clones and leaves some out. The sample contains some 220,000 clones, more than 45% of which appear only once. Treatment denoted: oral pan-JAK inhibitor, 5-10 mg twice daily. The material sequenced was CD4+ T cells sorted from blood, taken at week 4, from a patient treated with tofacitinib. The receptors stem from a human donor with alopecia areata.

The genes are TRBV18 and TRBJ1-2; D is unclear. The germline V gene has CDR1 KGHSH and CDR2 LQKENI. Trimming removed 5 bases at V and 3 bases at J, with 16 bases between. CDR3 length: 15 amino acids. The CDR3 DNA is TGTGCCAGCTCATCAACACTCGCCGGGGACTATGGCTACACCTTC. It translates to CASSSTLAGDYGYTF.

The sample holds one count of this clone. The genes are TRBV14 and TRBJ1-2; possibly TRBD1 for D (5 bases). The CDR3 extends over 16 amino acids. Trimming took off 1 base at V and 3 bases at J, with 15 bases between the two ends. Germline loops: CDR1 SGHDN, CDR2 FVKESK. The DNA for the CDR3 is TGTGCCAGCAGCCAAGTTCTGGGGGGACGTGACTATGGCTACACCTTC. Encoded protein: CASSQVLGGRDYGYTF.

The chain combines TRBV7-8 with TRBJ2-3; no clear D gene. The germline V gene encodes CDR1 SGHVS and CDR2 FQNEAQ. The CDR3 has 14 residues. V gave up 1 base and J gave up 1 base, with 6 bases separating them. In nucleotides, the CDR3 is TGTGCCAGCAGCTTAGTGGCTGGCACAGATACGCAGTATTTT. Translation: CASSLVAGTDTQYF.

The chain carries TRBV30 and TRBJ1-1, with D hard to call. CDR3 length equals 12 residues. Between the trimmed V and J ends, which lost 3 bases and 7 bases, there was a span of 12 bases. Per the germline V gene, CDR1 is GTSNPN and CDR2 is SVGIG (reference sequence). The DNA of the CDR3 is TGTGCCTGGAGCCCAAGCGAGCGTGAAGCTTTCTTT. It yields the protein CAWSPSEREAFF. The variable domain in full, completed from reference TRBV30 and TRBJ1-1, reads SQTIHQWPATLVQPVGSPLSLECTVEGTSNPNLYWYRQAAGRGLQLLFYSVGIGQISSEVPQNLSASRPQDRQFILSSKKLLLSDSGFYLCAWSPSEREAFFGQGTRLTVV.

This clone was detected many times. A read error may produce the germline difference seen at one junction end. The chain recombines TRBV14 with TRBJ2-2; D gene uncertain. This CDR3 is built from 13 residues. CDR1 and CDR2 from the germline V gene are SGHDN and FVKESK. The CDR3 bases are TGTGCCAGCAGCCAAGATTTTGGATCTGGATGGATCTTT. Its protein product is CASSQDFGSGWIF.

The chain carries TRBV5-1 and TRBJ2-1; no reliable D call. Looked up from germline, CDR1 is SGHRS and CDR2 is YFSETQ. CDR3 size: 14 residues. V was clipped by 2 bases and J by 5 bases, with 11 bases between them. In nucleotides, the CDR3 is TGCGCCAGCAGCTTCAGGAGTTCGGACAATGAGCAGTTCTTC. As protein: CASSFRSSDNEQFF.

This chain links TRBV9 with TRBJ1-1; tentatively, D is TRBD1 (6 bases). Germline assignment: CDR1 SGDLS and CDR2 YYNGEE. The V gene lost 3 bases and the J gene lost 5 bases, with 11 bases spanning the gap. The CDR3 runs to 13 residues. This chain's CDR3 is CASSGITGTEAFF. The CDR3 nucleotides read TGTGCCAGCAGCGGGATCACAGGGACTGAAGCTTTCTTT.

In its sample, this clone was seen a few times. The gene calls are TRBV6-5 and TRBJ1-1, with 8 nucleotides matching TRBD1. There are 12 residues in the CDR3. V was pared by 5 bases and J by 8 bases, with 4 bases of the junction left unmatched. CDR1 is MNHEY and CDR2 is SVGAGI in the germline V gene. The CDR3 protein is CASSATGVEAFF. DNA for the CDR3: TGTGCCAGCAGTGCGACAGGGGTGGAAGCTTTCTTT.

The sample holds a few counts of this clone. V usage is TRBV7-3 and J usage is TRBJ2-3; D possibly uses TRBD1 or TRBD2 (5 bases each). V was cut by 4 bases and J by 1 base, with 21 bases left in between. The CDR3 is made up of 18 amino acids. Germline CDR1 reads SGHTA; CDR2 reads FQGTGA. CDR3 loop: CASSSGYRGLAGTDTQYF. CDR3 bases: TGTGCCAGCAGCTCGGGGTACCGGGGCCTTGCAGGCACAGATACGCAGTATTTT.

This rearrangement joins TRBV15 to TRBJ1-5; no firm D call. Trimming removed 0 bases at V and 9 bases at J, with 6 bases between. CDR1 and CDR2 from the germline V gene are LNHNV and YYDKDF (reference sequence). The CDR3 sequence is 12 residues long. The DNA for the CDR3 is TGTGCCACCAGCAGAGATTTGGCGCCCCAGCATTTT. Translating gives CATSRDLAPQHF.

This clone was observed a single time. The chain combines TRBV25-1 with TRBJ1-4, with D possibly matching TRBD1 (6 bases). In germline, CDR1 is MGHDK, CDR2 SYGVNS. CDR3 size: 15 residues. Between the trimmed V and J ends, which lost 2 bases and 6 bases, there was a span of 13 bases. The chain's CDR3 is CASSEAHGGHEKLFF. The CDR3 bases are TGTGCCAGCAGTGAAGCTCATGGGGGCCATGAAAAACTGTTTTTT.